These 17 T cell receptor beta chains came from one sample sequenced in a study of sequential checkpoint blockade in melanoma. The treatment was: randomized to nivolumab then ipilimumab (arm A) or the reverse (arm B). Measured with immunoSEQ multiplex PCR; TCRdb has only the in-frame clones, and not every one. The table records 8,500 to 10,000 clones, roughly 78% of them present only once. Sequenced here: CD8+ T cells sorted from blood (inferred from file names), sampled from a patient given nivolumab and ipilimumab in sequence. These TCRs come from a human donor with melanoma.

As DNA, the CDR3 is TGTGCCAGCAGCCTGTGGGGGGGAGATGAGCAGTTCTTC. Translated: CASSLWGGDEQFF. V is TRBV7-9 and J is TRBJ2-1, with TRBD2 identical over 7 bases. CDR1 and CDR2 (germline): SEHNR, FQNEAQ (reference sequence). The CDR3 loop spans 13 amino acids. After removal of 5 bases from V and 8 bases from J, the junction contained 6 bases not matched to a gene.

The chain recombines TRBV19 with TRBJ1-1, with 9 bases lining up with TRBD1. Trimming at V came to 10 bases and at J to 1 base, leaving 7 bases not matched to a gene. This CDR3 comprises 14 residues. Germline V CDR1 and CDR2: LNHDA, SQIVND (reference sequence). CDR3 bases: TGTGCCACCCGGGACAGGGTAAGGAACACTGAAGCTTTCTTT. It codes for CATRDRVRNTEAFF. The full variable domain, its missing parts supplied by reference TRBV19 and TRBJ1-1, is DGGITQSPKYLFRKEGQNVTLSCEQNLNHDAMYWYRQDPGQGLRLIYYSQIVNDFQKGDIAEGYSVSREKKESFPLTVTSAQKNPTAFYLCATRDRVRNTEAFFGQGTRLTVV.

The chain joins TRBV15 to TRBJ1-1, with D hard to call. The germline V and J ends were trimmed by 8 bases and 0 bases, with 7 bases remaining between them. Per germline, CDR1 LNHNV and CDR2 YYDKDF (reference sequence). The CDR3 sequence is 12 residues long. CDR3 region: CATGQMNTEAFF. The CDR3 region has the DNA TGTGCCACCGGGCAGATGAACACTGAAGCTTTCTTT.

The chain couples TRBV6-1 to TRBJ1-4; 9 bases align to TRBD1. Germline trimming cut 1 base from V and 8 bases from J; bases unmatched to any gene: 8. The CDR3 loop spans 16 amino acids. The V gene's germline CDR1 is MNHNS and CDR2 SASEGT. CDR3 region: CASSEGIGTGGEKLFF. Here the CDR3 DNA reads TGTGCCAGCAGTGAAGGCATTGGTACAGGGGGCGAAAAACTGTTTTTT.

The chain has TRBV5-1 and TRBJ2-1, with 14 bases matching TRBD2. Germline CDR1 is SGHRS and CDR2 is YFSETQ. This CDR3 has 14 amino acids. J lost 8 bases, V lost 4 bases, and 2 bases had no gene match. CDR3 amino acids: CASSGGLAGDEQFF. In DNA form, the CDR3 reads TGCGCCAGCAGCGGGGGACTAGCGGGAGATGAGCAGTTCTTC.

In its sample, this clone ranks as large. V and J are TRBV15 and TRBJ2-1, with 8 bases aligning to TRBD1. CDR3 length equals 15 residues. The J segment lost 3 bases and the V segment lost 3 bases, leaving 4 bases of the junction unmatched. In germline, CDR1 is LNHNV, CDR2 YYDKDF (reference sequence). The CDR3 nucleotides are TGTGCCACCAGCAGGGTGACAGGGGACTACAATGAGCAGTTCTTC. Its protein is CATSRVTGDYNEQFF.

This clone was seen just once. V is TRBV19 and J is TRBJ1-2; 10 bases agree with TRBD1. Germline V lookup: CDR1 LNHDA, CDR2 SQIVND (reference sequence). The CDR3 is 16 residues long. V lost 3 bases, J lost 4 bases, and 8 bases stayed unmatched. The CDR3 loop is CASSMLTRDRGYGYTF. Written as DNA, the CDR3 is TGTGCCAGTAGTATGCTCACCCGGGACAGGGGCTATGGCTACACCTTC.

In this sample, this clone is large. The chain has TRBV4-2 and TRBJ2-3; 9 bases are a match to TRBD2. V was pared by 0 bases and J by 6 bases, with 7 bases of the junction left unmatched. CDR1 is LGHNA and CDR2 is YNFKEQ in the germline V gene. CDR3 length: 16 amino acids. The CDR3 nucleotides are TGTGCCAGCAGCCAAGATCTGCGGGGGGGCCCCGATACGCAGTATTTT. Translated, it gives CASSQDLRGGPDTQYF.

The chain links TRBV19 to TRBJ2-1, with 7 bases fitting TRBD2. Germline CDR1 and CDR2: LNHDA and SQIVND (reference sequence). Trimming at V came to 2 bases and at J to 4 bases, leaving 8 bases not matched to a gene. This CDR3 region has 16 residues. CDR3 DNA sequence: TGTGCCAGTAGTATAAGGGCGGGAGCCACTTACAATGAGCAGTTCTTC. It translates to CASSIRAGATYNEQFF. Supplemented by reference TRBV19 and TRBJ2-1, the full variable domain reads DGGITQSPKYLFRKEGQNVTLSCEQNLNHDAMYWYRQDPGQGLRLIYYSQIVNDFQKGDIAEGYSVSREKKESFPLTVTSAQKNPTAFYLCASSIRAGATYNEQFFGPGTRLTVL.

This chain links TRBV9 with TRBJ1-6; tentatively, D is TRBD1 (5 bases). Germline V gene data show CDR1 as SGDLS and CDR2 as YYNGEE. This CDR3 spans 12 amino acids. V gave up 4 bases and J gave up 7 bases, with 6 bases separating them. CDR3: CASSTGNSPLHF. The CDR3 nucleotides read TGTGCCAGCAGCACAGGAAATTCACCCCTCCACTTT.

The chain uses TRBV4-3 and TRBJ2-1; a weak D match, TRBD2 (5 bases). Trimming took off 0 bases at V and 2 bases at J, with 14 bases between the two ends. CDR3 length equals 17 residues. Germline CDR1 is LGHNA and CDR2 is YSLEER. This CDR3 is CASSQDVAPIPYNEQFF. The CDR3 DNA reads as TGCGCCAGCAGCCAAGACGTAGCGCCCATTCCCTACAATGAGCAGTTCTTC.

This chain joins TRBV4-1 and TRBJ2-1, with 7 bases fitting TRBD1. V shed 0 bases, J shed 9 bases, and the junction held 8 bases outside the gene matches. This CDR3 spans 15 amino acids. Germline V lookup: CDR1 MGHRA, CDR2 YSYEKL. The CDR3 coding sequence is TGCGCCAGCAGCCAAGATCAGACAGGGTGGGGTGAGCAGTTCTTC. Translating it yields CASSQDQTGWGEQFF.

This sequence joins TRBV4-3 and TRBJ2-5; TRBD1 might be the D (6 bases). The CDR3 length is 15 residues. The germline V gene has CDR1 LGHNA and CDR2 YSLEER. V lost 0 bases and J 5 bases, leaving 13 bases between the germline ends. The CDR3 sequence: CASSQDFQGKETQYF. The DNA of the CDR3 is TGCGCCAGCAGCCAAGATTTCCAGGGGAAGGAGACCCAGTACTTC.

The J gene is TRBJ2-1, the V gene TRBV4-3; D may be TRBD2 (5 bases). The CDR3 has 15 amino acids. Trimming took 0 bases from V and 2 from J, leaving 8 bases between them. Germline values: CDR1 LGHNA, CDR2 YSLEER. The CDR3 is CASSQDPGTYNEQFF. The CDR3 DNA reads TGCGCCAGCAGCCAAGATCCGGGGACCTACAATGAGCAGTTCTTC.

The V call is TRBV7-2, the J call TRBJ2-5; maybe TRBD2 (5 bases). In germline, CDR1 is SGHTA, CDR2 FQGNSA. The V end was cut by 6 bases, the J end by 5 bases, with 10 bases between. The CDR3 length is 12 residues. The CDR3 spells CASSWTGETQYF. CDR3 nucleotide sequence: TGTGCCAGCAGTTGGACTGGGGAGACCCAGTACTTC.

In this sample, this clone turned up once. The DNA of the CDR3 is TGTGCCAGCAGCCCCGGGGGTAGCGGGATTGGGACCTACGAGCAGTACTTC. This translates into CASSPGGSGIGTYEQYF. V usage is TRBV2 and J usage is TRBJ2-7; 8 nucleotides line up with TRBD2. Germline V CDR1 and CDR2: SNHLY, FYNNEI. J gave up 2 bases and V 6 bases, and 15 bases lay outside the gene matches. This CDR3 is built from 17 residues.

V usage is TRBV16 and J usage is TRBJ2-7; 8 bases agree with TRBD1. V shed 2 bases, J shed 3 bases, and the junction held 6 bases outside the gene matches. Per germline, CDR1 KGHSY and CDR2 FQNENV. The CDR3 contains 15 residues. CDR3 loop: CASSQRQGLFYEQYF. CDR3 DNA sequence: TGTGCCAGCAGCCAAAGACAGGGGCTCTTCTACGAGCAGTACTTC.